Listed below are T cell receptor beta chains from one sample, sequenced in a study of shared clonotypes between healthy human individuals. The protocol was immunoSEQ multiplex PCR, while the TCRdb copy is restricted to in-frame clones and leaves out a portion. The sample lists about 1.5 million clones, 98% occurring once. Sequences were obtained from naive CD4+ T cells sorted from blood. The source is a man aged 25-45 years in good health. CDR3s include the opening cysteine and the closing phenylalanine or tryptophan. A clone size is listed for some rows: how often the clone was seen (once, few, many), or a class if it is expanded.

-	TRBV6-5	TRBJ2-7	CASTLGPIYEQYF
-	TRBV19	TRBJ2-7	CASTVTGVQPPGQLIAYEQYF
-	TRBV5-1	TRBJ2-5	CASSLDGETQYF
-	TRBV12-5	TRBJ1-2	CASGFRGGTNTYGYTF
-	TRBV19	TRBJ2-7	CASSVRQGPNYEQYF
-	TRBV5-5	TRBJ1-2	CASSSGQPNYGYTF
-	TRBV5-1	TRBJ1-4	CASSSEGLSNEKLFF
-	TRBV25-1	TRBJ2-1	CASSDLLAGSKDEQFF
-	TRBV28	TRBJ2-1	CASSVGFEQFF
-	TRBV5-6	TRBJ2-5	CASSLKTRQETQYF
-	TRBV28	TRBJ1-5	CASSTIMGRTAHQPQHF
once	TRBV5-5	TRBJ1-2	CASSLSWEYGYTF
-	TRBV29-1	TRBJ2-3	CSVPDPTRGTDTQYF
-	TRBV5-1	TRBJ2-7	CASSLGTGSEQYF
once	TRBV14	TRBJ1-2	CASSQDLGTAYGYTF
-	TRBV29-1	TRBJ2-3	CSLQLAAGPDTQYF
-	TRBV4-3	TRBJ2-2	CASSQEVLAANTGELFF
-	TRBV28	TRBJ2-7	CASSPTRGSGRREQYF
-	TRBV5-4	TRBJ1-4	CASSLERRGNEKLFF
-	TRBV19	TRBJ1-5	CASSRNNQPQHF
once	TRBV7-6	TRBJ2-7	CASSRTDRAAYEQYF
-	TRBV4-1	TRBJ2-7	CASSQDRGPSSYEQYF
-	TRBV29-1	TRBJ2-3	CSVESLTSGRYDTQYF
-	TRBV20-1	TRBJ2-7	CSATLAEQYF
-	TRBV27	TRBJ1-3	CASSLFGQGQRNTIYF
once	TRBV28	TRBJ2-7	CASSTGLAGYEQYF
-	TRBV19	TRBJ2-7	CASSKTGGFDEQYF
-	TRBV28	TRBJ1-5	CASPLGDPQPQHF
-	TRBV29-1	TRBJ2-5	CSVVWSRGLQETQYF
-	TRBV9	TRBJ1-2	CASSPPPGIYGYTF
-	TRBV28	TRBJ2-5	CASSLSAQETQYF
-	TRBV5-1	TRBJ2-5	CASRPLPGTETQYF
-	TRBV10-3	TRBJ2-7	CAISDTAVPIEQYF
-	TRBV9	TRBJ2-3	CASSETSTDTQYF
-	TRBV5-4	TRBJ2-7	CASSPGGVYEQYF
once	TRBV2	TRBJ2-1	CASSDRVAGGNEQFF
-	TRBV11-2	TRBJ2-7	CASSSGGSSSYEQYF
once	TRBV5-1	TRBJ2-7	CASSRDTSYEQYF